This T cell receptor beta chain is from a study of blood T cell repertoires in COVID-19. Study details: Researchers got acute and convalescent COVID-19 samples from the United States, Italy and Spain.

V lost 0 bases, J lost 5 bases, and 1 base stayed unmatched. The CDR3 has 16 amino acids. The germline gives CDR1 LGHNA, CDR2 YSLEER. As processed by the authors: How many nucleated cells were present was estimated from reference gene primer amplification. Repertoires were generated with immunoSEQ multiplex PCR, while TCRdb's copy carries only in-frame clones and drops some. D and trimming were read from the DNA, whereas the V and J calls and clone size are those reported in that table. The sample includes 150,000 to 200,000 clones, just under 95% of them seen just once. The chain combines TRBV4-3 with TRBJ2-2, with 12 positions matching TRBD2. This clonotype originated in a woman between 50 and 59 years old with acute or convalescent COVID-19. Sequences were obtained from peripheral blood. In DNA, the CDR3 is TGCGCCAGCAGCCAAGATACTAGCGGGAGGACCGGGGAGCTGTTTTTT. This translates into CASSQDTSGRTGELFF.